This entry concerns a single T cell receptor (beta chain). Its antigen is unidentified. This sample is drawn from a study of regulatory dendritic cells for organ transplantation. In the study overall: Regulatory dendritic cells were monocyte-derived, receiving vitamin D3 on days 0 and 4 and IL-10 on day 4.

Notes on the study in general: Among resting subsets, memory CD8+ cells contained the most alloreactive clonotypes. Mature dendritic cells appeared to drive more memory CD8+ clonal expansion than regulatory ones.

Allogeneic regulatory or mature dendritic cells were co-cultured for roughly five days with CFSE-labeled sorted T cells at 1:10. Naive CD45RA+ and memory CD45RO+ CD4+ or CD8+ T cells were FACS-sorted. The protocol was immunoSEQ multiplex PCR, while the TCRdb copy is restricted to in-frame clones and leaves out a portion. Among approximately 22,000 clones listed, 85% were seen once. The CDR3 has 16 residues. CDR1 and CDR2 (germline): SGHRS, YFSETQ. V trimming: 4 bases; J trimming: 10 bases; junction bases outside the gene matches: 15. The chain couples TRBV5-1 to TRBJ2-1; TRBD1 matches 9 bases. This TCR was recovered from a human donor in good health. The sample was naive CD4+ T cells from blood cultured with dendritic cells. Subset: CD45RA+ naive T cells. The CDR3 region has the DNA TGCGCCAGCAGCAAGAACCCGGGACAGGGTTACGGCGAGCAGTTCTTC. It encodes CASSKNPGQGYGEQFF.